Sequencing of this T cell receptor beta chain was carried out in a study of T cells in Graves' hyperthyroidism and ophthalmopathy. RNA transcripts gave rise to amplified TCR beta CDR3 regions. TCR CDR3 regions were first amplified by RT-PCR with HTBI primers. TCRdb used MiXCR to reprocess the multiplex PCR reads, holding one entry per CDR3 protein. The sample has about half a million distinct CDR3 sequences, around a fifth seen once; the top ten hold about half. CDR1 and CDR2 (germline): SEHNR, FQNEAQ (reference sequence). The CDR3 is 17 amino acids. Germline trimming cut 5 bases from V and 6 bases from J; bases unmatched to any gene: 16. This clonotype was detected a few times. Its antigen is as yet unknown. Each diagnosis was grounded in clinical symptoms, serum thyroxine and TRAb, thyroid ultrasound, and orbital computed tomography. General observations from the study: Progression to ophthalmopathy was predicted a median of roughly 6.6 months early. Most expanded thyroid clonotypes above 0.001 recurred in blood.

This sequence originates from a woman in her 70s with Graves' ophthalmopathy. The rearrangement links TRBV7-9 to TRBJ1-5; 7 bases line up with TRBD1. The sample was blood. CDR3: CASSRQTQGGDGQPQHF. DNA of the CDR3: TGTGCCAGCAGCCGTCAGACCCAGGGGGGCGATGGTCAGCCCCAGCATTTT. The variable domain in full, completed from reference TRBV7-9 and TRBJ1-5, reads DTGVSQNPRHKITKRGQNVTFRCDPISEHNRLYWYRQTLGQGPEFLTYFQNEAQLEKSRLLSDRFSAERPKGSFSTLEIQRTEQGDSAMYLCASSRQTQGGDGQPQHFGDGTRLSIL.